This TCR beta chain comes out of a study of regulatory T cells in long-lasting Graves disease. Points from the study as a whole: The study found lower TCR diversity in persistent Graves' patients than in newly diagnosed ones. Not thyroid tissue but only peripheral blood was studied.

V lost 5 bases, J lost 9 bases, and 17 bases lay in between. There are 14 residues in the CDR3. The V gene's germline CDR1 is MNHEY and CDR2 SVGEGT. Construction of TCR beta libraries relied on iRepertoire HTBI primers and on Arm-PCR targeting CDR3 regions. Using its own MiXCR run on the multiplex PCR reads, TCRdb lists one record per CDR3 protein. The table lists roughly 300,000 distinct CDR3 sequences, 20% of them singletons. Comment on this clonotype: Its target is unknown.

As for time point: persistent/refractory GD, antithyroid drugs over 5 years with positive TRAb. With RNA extracted from PBMCs as input, the TCR library was made. American Thyroid Association guidelines served as the basis for diagnosing Graves' disease. Patients were enrolled at an endocrinology department in Xi'an, China. The receptor was isolated from a female donor with Graves disease. V is TRBV6-2 or TRBV6-3 and J is TRBJ1-5, with D maybe TRBD1 (6 bases). This material consisted of peripheral blood mononuclear cells (PBMCs), taken when the disease was refractory, from a patient treated with antithyroid drugs. The CDR3 nucleotides are TGTGCCAGCAGTGAAACAGGGAGCCGGAGGCCCCAGCATTTT. Its translation is CASSETGSRRPQHF.